What follows are 21 T cell receptor beta chains derived from one specimen sequenced in a study of blood T cell repertoires in COVID-19. Using immunoSEQ multiplex PCR, the repertoire was profiled, and TCRdb retains in-frame clones only, with some absent. The sample has fewer than 250,000 clones, 80% to 90% seen once. Sequenced sample: PBMCs or T cells enriched from blood (not recorded which). The receptor set was obtained from a woman aged 25 to 39 who had been exposed to COVID-19.

This clone appeared many times. V and J are TRBV30 and TRBJ2-7, with TRBD1 matching 8 bases. This CDR3 region has 13 residues. CDR1 is GTSNPN and CDR2 is SVGIG in the germline V gene (reference sequence). Trimming removed 5 bases from V and 3 bases from J; junction bases left unmatched: 6. CDR3 sequence reads: CAWGTGMNYEQYF. The DNA for the CDR3 is TGTGCCTGGGGGACAGGAATGAACTACGAGCAGTACTTC.

V is TRBV30 and J is TRBJ1-2, with a weak D call TRBD1 (6 bases). V gave up 7 bases and J gave up 2 bases, with 17 bases separating them. The CDR3 is 14 amino acids. Germline lookup yields CDR1 GTSNPN and CDR2 SVGIG (reference sequence). The CDR3 loop is CASGARGENYGYTF. The CDR3 DNA is TGTGCCTCCGGTGCCAGGGGAGAGAACTATGGCTACACCTTC.

This sequence joins TRBV7-2 and TRBJ1-1; D gene uncertain. V lost 0 bases to trimming and J lost 4 bases, with 9 bases between them. CDR1 and CDR2 (germline): SGHTA, FQGNSA. This CDR3 is 14 amino acids long. The CDR3 loop reads CASSLAPGSTEAFF. The DNA of the CDR3 is TGTGCCAGCAGCTTAGCGCCGGGTTCCACTGAAGCTTTCTTT.

This chain uses TRBV14 with TRBJ1-3; 7 nucleotides line up with TRBD1. The CDR3 consists of 15 residues. The J segment lost 4 bases and the V segment lost 0 bases, leaving 3 bases of the junction unmatched. Germline assignment: CDR1 SGHDN and CDR2 FVKESK. CDR3 in amino acids: CASSQDGTDGNTIYF. In DNA, the CDR3 is TGTGCCAGCAGCCAAGATGGGACAGACGGAAACACCATATATTTT.

This chain links TRBV27 with TRBJ1-4, with TRBD1 as a possible D gene (6 bases). The germline CDR1 and CDR2 sequences are MNHEY and SMNVEV (reference sequence). The V end was cut by 2 bases, the J end by 10 bases, with 11 bases between. The CDR3 is made up of 13 amino acids. The CDR3 loop reads CASSLVRGGKLFF. The DNA for the CDR3 is TGTGCCAGCAGTTTAGTCAGGGGCGGAAAACTGTTTTTT. Full variable domain (rest looked up from reference TRBV27 and TRBJ1-4): EAQVTQNPRYLITVTGKKLTVTCSQNMNHEYMSWYRQDPGLGLRQIYYSMNVEVTDKGDVPEGYKVSRKEKRNFPLILESPSPNQTSLYFCASSLVRGGKLFFGSGTQLSVL.

The chain has TRBV28 and TRBJ2-5, with a possible D match to TRBD1 (7 bases). Deletions cut 5 bases from V and 9 bases from J, with 16 bases between. The germline V gene has CDR1 MDHEN and CDR2 SYDVKM. The CDR3 loop spans 13 amino acids. The CDR3 DNA sequence: TGTGCCAGCAGTCTCCCAGGGGGGACGGCCCAGTACTTC. Translation gives CASSLPGGTAQYF.

This clone was detected once. The chain is built from TRBV6-5 and TRBJ2-7; 10 bases fit TRBD2. Germline V lookup: CDR1 MNHEY, CDR2 SVGAGI. V lost 5 bases, J lost 5 bases, and 6 bases stayed unmatched. The CDR3 consists of 14 residues. The CDR3 region is CASSPSLAGDEQYF. Here the CDR3 DNA reads TGTGCCAGCAGTCCCTCCCTAGCGGGAGACGAGCAGTACTTC.

The rearrangement uses TRBV7-2 and TRBJ1-1; 7 positions agree with TRBD1. Looked up from germline, CDR1 is SGHTA and CDR2 is FQGNSA. The CDR3 runs to 14 residues. Trimming took 3 bases from V and 5 from J; bases not matched to a gene: 6. CDR3 in DNA: TGTGCCAGCAGCTTTTACCCGGACAGGACTGAAGCTTTCTTT. Protein product: CASSFYPDRTEAFF. The full variable domain, in which reference TRBV7-2 and TRBJ1-1 provide the parts outside the CDR3, is GAGVSQSPSNKVTEKGKDVELRCDPISGHTALYWYRQSLGQGLEFLIYFQGNSAPDKSGLPSDRFSAERTGGSVSTLTIQRTQQEDSAVYLCASSFYPDRTEAFFGQGTRLTVV.

This clone was recorded a few times. J is TRBJ2-3 and V is TRBV4-1, with 11 bases that match TRBD2. The CDR3 runs to 17 residues. Germline V gives CDR1 MGHRA, CDR2 YSYEKL. The trim removed 2 bases at V and 4 bases at J, leaving 8 bases unmatched. In DNA, the CDR3 is TGCGCCAGCAGCCAAACCCAACTAGCGGGAGTCGCAGATACGCAGTATTTT. Translating gives CASSQTQLAGVADTQYF.

The chain carries TRBV5-5 and TRBJ1-5; D is uncertain. Germline loops: CDR1 SGHKS, CDR2 YYEKEE (reference sequence). V was shortened by 1 base and J by 3 bases, with 8 bases between the two germline ends. This CDR3 spans 14 amino acids. This chain's CDR3 is CASSLYSNNQPQHF. The CDR3 DNA reads TGTGCCAGCAGCTTGTACAGCAACAATCAGCCCCAGCATTTT.

J is TRBJ1-6 and V is TRBV11-2; tentative D call: TRBD1 (6 bases). The germline V gene encodes CDR1 SGHAT and CDR2 FQNNGV. This CDR3 is built from 15 residues. The V and J ends lost 3 bases and 7 bases respectively, with 13 bases between them. The chain's CDR3 is CASSFDTGKNSPLHF. DNA of the CDR3: TGTGCCAGCAGCTTTGATACAGGGAAGAATTCACCCCTCCACTTT.

The CDR3 DNA sequence: TGCAGCGTTGAAGAAAGTTTGGGGCGGTTAGGTGAAGCTTTCTTT. Its translation: CSVEESLGRLGEAFF. This rearrangement joins TRBV29-1 to TRBJ1-1; TRBD1 is a possible D gene (5 bases). Deletions cut 0 bases from V and 7 bases from J, with 18 bases between. This CDR3 contains 15 residues. Germline loops: CDR1 SQVTM, CDR2 ANQGSEA.

CDR3 loop: CASSFTSGGTGELFF. CDR3 coding DNA: TGTGCCAGCAGCTTCACTAGCGGGGGTACCGGGGAGCTGTTTTTT. J is TRBJ2-2 and V is TRBV5-5, with 11 bases aligning to TRBD2. This CDR3 contains 15 residues. Germline V gene data show CDR1 as SGHKS and CDR2 as YYEKEE (reference sequence). The trim removed 2 bases at V and 5 bases at J, leaving 2 bases unmatched.

The chain has TRBV4-2 and TRBJ2-1, with TRBD2 matching over 15 bases. CDR1 LGHNA and CDR2 YNFKEQ come from the germline V gene. This CDR3 has 17 residues. V dropped 3 bases and J dropped 6; count of bases not matched to a gene: 6. The CDR3 loop reads CASSQDSGLAGGNEQFF. As DNA, the CDR3 is TGTGCCAGCAGCCAGGATTCGGGACTAGCGGGAGGCAATGAGCAGTTCTTC.

The rearrangement joins TRBV7-9 to TRBJ1-2; D is possibly TRBD1 (6 bases). Germline CDR1 SEHNR, CDR2 FQNEAQ (reference sequence). CDR3 size: 14 residues. V lost 1 base and J 8 bases, leaving 14 bases between the germline ends. The CDR3 sequence is CASSLGPGQGGYTF. The CDR3 region has the DNA TGTGCCAGCAGCTTAGGTCCGGGCCAGGGGGGCTACACCTTC. The full variable domain, in which reference TRBV7-9 and TRBJ1-2 provide the parts outside the CDR3, is DTGVSQNPRHKITKRGQNVTFRCDPISEHNRLYWYRQTLGQGPEFLTYFQNEAQLEKSRLLSDRFSAERPKGSFSTLEIQRTEQGDSAMYLCASSLGPGQGGYTFGSGTRLTVV.

The chain recombines TRBV2 with TRBJ2-1, with 8 nucleotides matching TRBD2. Germline assignment: CDR1 SNHLY and CDR2 FYNNEI. There are 14 residues in the CDR3. Trimming cost V 6 bases and J 7 bases; bases outside gene matches: 8. DNA for the CDR3: TGTGCCAGCAGGGAACTAGCGGTGGGGAATGAGCAGTTCTTC. Protein: CASRELAVGNEQFF.

The chain combines TRBV5-1 with TRBJ1-1; possible D gene TRBD1, 6 bases. Between the trimmed V and J ends, which lost 3 bases and 1 base, there was a span of 16 bases. CDR1 and CDR2 (germline): SGHRS, YFSETQ. CDR3 length: 16 residues. In DNA, the CDR3 is TGCGCCAGCAGCTCTGGACAGTTTCTAAAGAACACTGAAGCTTTCTTT. Amino acid sequence: CASSSGQFLKNTEAFF.

This clone was detected a few times. The chain joins TRBV9 to TRBJ1-3; D unresolved. This CDR3 is built from 12 residues. Germline assignment: CDR1 SGDLS and CDR2 YYNGEE. The V end lost 4 bases, the J end lost 7 bases, and 9 bases lay between the germline ends. The CDR3 loop reads CASSPYGNTIYF. As DNA, the CDR3 is TGTGCCAGCAGCCCCTACGGGAACACCATATATTTT.

V usage is TRBV28 and J usage is TRBJ2-7; D is undetermined. From germline, CDR1 is MDHEN and CDR2 SYDVKM. The CDR3 spans 14 residues. The V gene lost 4 bases and the J gene lost 4 bases, with 14 bases spanning the gap. The CDR3 sequence: CASSSGPPRYEQYF. The CDR3, as DNA: TGTGCCAGCAGTTCCGGCCCGCCTAGATACGAGCAGTACTTC.

CDR3 bases: TGCGCCAGCAGCCACTCGGGAGAGCAGTTCTTC. Translated, it gives CASSHSGEQFF. The chain carries TRBV4-1 and TRBJ2-1, with TRBD2 as a possible D gene (5 bases). The CDR3 consists of 11 residues. The germline gives CDR1 MGHRA, CDR2 YSYEKL. V lost 3 bases, J lost 10 bases, and 7 bases lay in between.

The V gene is TRBV4-2, the J gene TRBJ2-3; D is perhaps TRBD2 (5 bases). Per germline, CDR1 LGHNA and CDR2 YNFKEQ. The V and J ends lost 4 bases and 4 bases respectively, with 9 bases between them. This CDR3 is 13 amino acids long. This CDR3 is CASSPSRADTQYF. The CDR3 DNA is TGTGCCAGCAGCCCCTCGCGGGCAGATACGCAGTATTTT.